This entry features one T cell receptor (beta chain) sequence. The data stem from a study of blood T cell repertoires in COVID-19. This table comes from immunoSEQ multiplex PCR, and its TCRdb copy is limited to in-frame clones, with some not included. This table holds 90,000 to 120,000 clones, around 91% found once. The V end lost 7 bases, the J end lost 4 bases, and 16 bases lay between the germline ends. CDR3 length: 15 amino acids. From germline, CDR1 is MNHNY and CDR2 SVGAGI (reference sequence). The material sequenced was peripheral blood. This sequence was found in a woman older than 75 with acute or convalescent COVID-19. The chain joins TRBV6-6 to TRBJ1-4, with a weak D call TRBD1 (5 bases). CDR3 sequence (DNA): TGTGCCAGCACCCTCGGGGGGGGATTTAATGAAAAACTGTTTTTT. It specifies CASTLGGGFNEKLFF.